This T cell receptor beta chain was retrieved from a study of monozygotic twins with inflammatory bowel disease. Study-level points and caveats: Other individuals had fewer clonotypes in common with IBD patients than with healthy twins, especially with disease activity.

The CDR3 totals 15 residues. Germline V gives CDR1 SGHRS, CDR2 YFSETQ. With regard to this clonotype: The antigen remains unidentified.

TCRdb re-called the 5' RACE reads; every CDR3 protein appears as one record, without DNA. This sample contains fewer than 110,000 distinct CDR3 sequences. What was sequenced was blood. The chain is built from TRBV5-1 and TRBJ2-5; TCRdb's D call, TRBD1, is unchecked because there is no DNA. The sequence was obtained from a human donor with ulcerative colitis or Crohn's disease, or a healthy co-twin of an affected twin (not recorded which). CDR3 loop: CASSTGQTYQETQYF.